The 7 T cell receptor beta chains reported below all come from one sample, sequenced in a study of T cell repertoires in cytomegalovirus infection. One entry per CDR3 protein, called by TCRdb with MiXCR from the reads. Here the sample spans under 850,000 distinct CDR3 sequences, roughly 36% being singletons. Sequences were obtained from PBMCs. The receptors were sampled from a human donor in good health (CMV status not recorded). Some clones in this sample may be carry-over from other donors' samples.

This chain links TRBV7-9 with TRBJ1-4; D is possibly TRBD1 (5 bases). The V gene's germline CDR1 is SEHNR and CDR2 FQNEAQ (reference sequence). V lost 5 bases and J 5 bases, leaving 9 bases between the germline ends. This CDR3 spans 13 amino acids. As DNA, the CDR3 is TGTGCCAGCAGCCCCGGGGGGAATGAAAAACTGTTTTTT. It is translated as CASSPGGNEKLFF.

This clonotype was picked up a small number of times. The CDR3 region is CASSLDPGQGLYYGYTF. For the CDR3, the DNA is TGTGCCAGCAGCTTAGATCCCGGACAGGGCCTATACTATGGCTACACCTTC. The chain links TRBV7-2 to TRBJ1-2; 8 positions match TRBD1. V was pared by 1 base and J by 3 bases, with 10 bases of the junction left unmatched. Germline CDR1 is SGHTA and CDR2 is FQGNSA. This CDR3 has 17 amino acids.

The table lists this clonotype with a few counts. V gene TRBV9 combines with J gene TRBJ2-1; a weak D match, TRBD1 (5 bases). V shed 0 bases and J shed 2 bases, with 9 bases lying between them. Germline lookup yields CDR1 SGDLS and CDR2 YYNGEE. CDR3 length: 15 residues. CDR3 loop: CASSVDRQPYNEQFF. CDR3 DNA sequence: TGTGCCAGCAGCGTAGATAGACAGCCCTACAATGAGCAGTTCTTC.

This clonotype was seen a few times. The gene calls are TRBV6-2 or TRBV6-3 and TRBJ2-7; a possible D gene is TRBD1 (5 bases). This CDR3 is 16 amino acids long. Germline V CDR1 and CDR2: MNHEY, SVGEGT. Trimming pared 0 bases from V and 5 bases from J, leaving 17 bases between. This CDR3 is CASSYSLSQARDEQYF. CDR3 bases: TGTGCCAGCAGTTACTCCCTTTCACAGGCAAGGGACGAGCAGTACTTC.

As to this clonotype: Since the CDR3 does not end with the conserved phenylalanine or tryptophan, this likely comes from a read error. The chain joins TRBV7-2 to TRBJ2-1; D might be TRBD1 (5 bases). Germline CDR1 is SGHTA and CDR2 is FQGNSA. V lost 5 bases, J lost 4 bases, and 27 bases lay in between. The CDR3 is 19 amino acids. In nucleotides, the CDR3 is TGTGCCAGCAGCCGCAACGAAGGGGCCACCCGCTTCTATTACAATGAGCAGTTCTTA. It specifies CASSRNEGATRFYYNEQFL.

The chain carries TRBV6-5 and TRBJ2-1, with a possible D match to TRBD1 (6 bases). The germline V gene has CDR1 MNHEY and CDR2 SVGAGI. V was cut by 4 bases and J by 7 bases, with 14 bases left in between. The CDR3 is 14 amino acids. CDR3 DNA: TGTGCCAGCAGTTCAGGGGTGGGAGAGAATGAGCAGTTCTTC. Encoded protein: CASSSGVGENEQFF.

Many counts were recorded for this clonotype. The rearrangement joins TRBV6-1 to TRBJ2-5; either TRBD1 or TRBD2 may fit D (5 bases each). The V end lost 4 bases, the J end lost 7 bases, and 22 bases lay between the germline ends. The V gene's germline CDR1 is MNHNS and CDR2 SASEGT. The CDR3 runs 16 residues. In nucleotides, the CDR3 is TGTGCCAGCAGTGTTAGCGCGAGCACATCCAGGGCGACCCAGTACTTC. As protein: CASSVSASTSRATQYF.